Listed below are T cell receptor beta chains from one sample, sequenced in a study of control samples from healthy donors and cancer patients. TCRdb keeps only in-frame clones here, not all; method: immunoSEQ multiplex PCR. The sample table sets out approximately 190,000 clones. The sample comprised blood. The receptors shown here come from a woman aged 25 to 45 in good health. The CDR3 runs from the conserved cysteine through the conserved F or W. D genes are given only for firm matches.

CDR3nt: TGTGCCAGCTCACCCGGGATGCAGGGGATAGGAGCTTTCTTT
CDR3aa: CASSPGMQGIGAFF
j_gene: TRBJ1-1
v_gene: TRBV18
d_gene: -

CDR3nt: TGCAGCGGCAAACAGGACTACAATGAGCAGTTCTTC
CDR3aa: CSGKQDYNEQFF
j_gene: TRBJ2-1
v_gene: TRBV29-1
d_gene: -

CDR3nt: TGTGCCAGCAGGCCGGACAGGGCTCTTCAAGAGACCCAGTACTTC
CDR3aa: CASRPDRALQETQYF
j_gene: TRBJ2-5
v_gene: TRBV7-9
d_gene: TRBD1

CDR3nt: TGTGCCATCACCCAACAGGGGAACACTGAAGCTTTCTTT
CDR3aa: CAITQQGNTEAFF
j_gene: TRBJ1-1
v_gene: TRBV10-3
d_gene: -

CDR3nt: TGTGCCAGTAGTCTCCAAAGCTCCTACAATGAGCAGTTCTTC
CDR3aa: CASSLQSSYNEQFF
j_gene: TRBJ2-1
v_gene: TRBV19
d_gene: -

CDR3nt: TGCGCCAGCAGCACAAAGGGGGGAGGGGATGAAGCTTTCTTT
CDR3aa: CASSTKGGGDEAFF
j_gene: TRBJ1-1
v_gene: TRBV5-1
d_gene: -

CDR3nt: TGTGCCAGCAGTTACTCTGGTGGAACAGGGCGAGGCGAGCAGTACTTC
CDR3aa: CASSYSGGTGRGEQYF
j_gene: TRBJ2-7
v_gene: TRBV6-5
d_gene: -

CDR3nt: TGTGCCAGCGCGCCCCTGACAGGGGTCCATGGCTACACCTTC
CDR3aa: CASAPLTGVHGYTF
j_gene: TRBJ1-2
v_gene: TRBV27
d_gene: TRBD1

CDR3nt: TGCGCCAGCAGCCAAGATCTAGGGAACACTGAAGCTTTCTTT
CDR3aa: CASSQDLGNTEAFF
j_gene: TRBJ1-1
v_gene: TRBV4-3
d_gene: -

CDR3nt: TGTGCCAGCAGGGGAGACAGCTATAGCAATCAGCCCCAGCATTTT
CDR3aa: CASRGDSYSNQPQHF
j_gene: TRBJ1-5
v_gene: TRBV27
d_gene: -

CDR3nt: TGTGCCAGCACCTCATCCCTTGGACTAGCGGGGTCCAATGAGCAGTTCTTC
CDR3aa: CASTSSLGLAGSNEQFF
j_gene: TRBJ2-1
v_gene: TRBV28
d_gene: TRBD2

CDR3nt: TGTGCCAGCAGATTAGCGGGGAGCACAGATACGCAGTATTTT
CDR3aa: CASRLAGSTDTQYF
j_gene: TRBJ2-3
v_gene: TRBV5-6
d_gene: TRBD2

CDR3nt: TGCGCCAGCAGCTTAGGGGGAGACACTGAAGCTTTCTTT
CDR3aa: CASSLGGDTEAFF
j_gene: TRBJ1-1
v_gene: TRBV5-1
d_gene: -

CDR3nt: TGTGCCAGCAGCTTGGATCTCTATGAGCAGTTCTTC
CDR3aa: CASSLDLYEQFF
j_gene: TRBJ2-1
v_gene: TRBV5-4
d_gene: -

CDR3nt: TGTGCCAGCAGTCTCGGACAGGGTAATTCACCCCTCCACTTT
CDR3aa: CASSLGQGNSPLHF
j_gene: TRBJ1-6
v_gene: TRBV4-2
d_gene: TRBD1

CDR3nt: TGCGCCAGCTTGGGGACAGGGTTCCGGGATGGCTACACCTTC
CDR3aa: CASLGTGFRDGYTF
j_gene: TRBJ1-2
v_gene: TRBV5-1
d_gene: TRBD1

CDR3nt: TGTGCCAGCAGGGTGAGCAATTATGGTGAGCAGTTCTTC
CDR3aa: CASRVSNYGEQFF
j_gene: TRBJ2-1
v_gene: TRBV21-1
d_gene: -

CDR3nt: TGCAGCGTGGACAAGGGACAGGCGACGGATGGCTACACCTTC
CDR3aa: CSVDKGQATDGYTF
j_gene: TRBJ1-2
v_gene: TRBV29-1
d_gene: TRBD1

CDR3nt: TGTGCCAGCAGCGGGCGGGTCGGGTCATTCTATGGCTACACCTTC
CDR3aa: CASSGRVGSFYGYTF
j_gene: TRBJ1-2
v_gene: TRBV7-9
d_gene: -

CDR3nt: TGTGCCAGCAGACCAACGGCGGCCCTTAGCAATCAGCCCCAGCATTTT
CDR3aa: CASRPTAALSNQPQHF
j_gene: TRBJ1-5
v_gene: TRBV28
d_gene: -

CDR3nt: TGTGCCAGCAGCCCCCATAGGGGCCTCAGCTCTGGAAACACCATATATTTT
CDR3aa: CASSPHRGLSSGNTIYF
j_gene: TRBJ1-3
v_gene: TRBV4-2
d_gene: -

CDR3nt: TGTGCCAGCAGTACGAACACTGAAGCTTTCTTT
CDR3aa: CASSTNTEAFF
j_gene: TRBJ1-1
v_gene: TRBV28
d_gene: -

CDR3nt: TGTGCCAGCTCACCAGGGACTACGAACACCGGGGAGCTGTTTTTT
CDR3aa: CASSPGTTNTGELFF
j_gene: TRBJ2-2
v_gene: TRBV18
d_gene: TRBD2

CDR3nt: TGTGCCACGACGACGGACGCTAACTATGGCTACACCTTC
CDR3aa: CATTTDANYGYTF
j_gene: TRBJ1-2
v_gene: TRBV10-3
d_gene: -

CDR3nt: TGCGCCAGCAGAAAGGGAGGTTCAGGGTATGGCTACACCTTC
CDR3aa: CASRKGGSGYGYTF
j_gene: TRBJ1-2
v_gene: TRBV10-1
d_gene: -

CDR3nt: TGCGCCAGCAGCCAAAAGGTTAGCTATAATTCACCCCTCCACTTT
CDR3aa: CASSQKVSYNSPLHF
j_gene: TRBJ1-6
v_gene: TRBV4-1
d_gene: -

CDR3nt: TGCGCCAGCAGTCCAGGGTGGACGAACACTGAAGCTTTCTTT
CDR3aa: CASSPGWTNTEAFF
j_gene: TRBJ1-1
v_gene: TRBV10-1
d_gene: -

CDR3nt: TGTGCCAGCAGTCTGACAGGGGTGGACTATGGCTACACCTTC
CDR3aa: CASSLTGVDYGYTF
j_gene: TRBJ1-2
v_gene: TRBV7-9
d_gene: TRBD1

CDR3nt: TGTGCCAGTAGTATCAGGGGGATCTATGGCTACACCTTC
CDR3aa: CASSIRGIYGYTF
j_gene: TRBJ1-2
v_gene: TRBV19
d_gene: TRBD1

CDR3nt: TGTGCCAGCACCCGGGGGGGCCGCAATGAGCAGTTCTTC
CDR3aa: CASTRGGRNEQFF
j_gene: TRBJ2-1
v_gene: TRBV9
d_gene: TRBD2

CDR3nt: TGTGCCAGCAGTTATCAGACAGGTTTTAACTATGGCTACACCTTC
CDR3aa: CASSYQTGFNYGYTF
j_gene: TRBJ1-2
v_gene: TRBV2
d_gene: -

CDR3nt: TGTGCCAGCAGTTACCCGGGGAGGGGAACTGAAGCTTTCTTT
CDR3aa: CASSYPGRGTEAFF
j_gene: TRBJ1-1
v_gene: TRBV6-2/TRBV6-3
d_gene: -

CDR3nt: TGTGCCAGCAGCTTAGGTGGGGTTGGGTATGGCTACACCTTC
CDR3aa: CASSLGGVGYGYTF
j_gene: TRBJ1-2
v_gene: TRBV7-6
d_gene: -

CDR3nt: TGTGCCAGCAGCTTAGTTAGGGCCCGGTTTCGAATGGGGCCAGATACGCAGTATTTT
CDR3aa: CASSLVRARFRMGPDTQYF
j_gene: TRBJ2-3
v_gene: TRBV7-9
d_gene: -

CDR3nt: TGTGCCAGCAGGTTAAGGGACCCCCGTTCACCCCTCCACTTT
CDR3aa: CASRLRDPRSPLHF
j_gene: TRBJ1-6
v_gene: TRBV28
d_gene: -